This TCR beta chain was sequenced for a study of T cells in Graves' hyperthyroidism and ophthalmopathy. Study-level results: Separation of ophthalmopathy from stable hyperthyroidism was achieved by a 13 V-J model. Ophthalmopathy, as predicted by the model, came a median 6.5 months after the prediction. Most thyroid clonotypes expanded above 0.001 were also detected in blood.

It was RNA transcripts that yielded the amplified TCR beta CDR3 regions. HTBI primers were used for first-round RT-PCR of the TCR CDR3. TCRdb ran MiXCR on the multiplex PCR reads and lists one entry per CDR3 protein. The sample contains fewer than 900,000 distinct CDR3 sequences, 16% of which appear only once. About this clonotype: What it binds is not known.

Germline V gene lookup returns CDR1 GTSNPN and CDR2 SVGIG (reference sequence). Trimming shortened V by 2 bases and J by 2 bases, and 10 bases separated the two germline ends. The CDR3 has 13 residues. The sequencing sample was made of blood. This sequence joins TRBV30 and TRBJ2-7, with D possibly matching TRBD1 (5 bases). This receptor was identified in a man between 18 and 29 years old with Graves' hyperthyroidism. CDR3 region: CAWSPGNTYEQYF. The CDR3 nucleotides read TGTGCCTGGAGTCCAGGGAACACCTACGAGCAGTACTTC. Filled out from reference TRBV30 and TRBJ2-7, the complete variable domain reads SQTIHQWPATLVQPVGSPLSLECTVEGTSNPNLYWYRQAAGRGLQLLFYSVGIGQISSEVPQNLSASRPQDRQFILSSKKLLLSDSGFYLCAWSPGNTYEQYFGPGTRLTVT.